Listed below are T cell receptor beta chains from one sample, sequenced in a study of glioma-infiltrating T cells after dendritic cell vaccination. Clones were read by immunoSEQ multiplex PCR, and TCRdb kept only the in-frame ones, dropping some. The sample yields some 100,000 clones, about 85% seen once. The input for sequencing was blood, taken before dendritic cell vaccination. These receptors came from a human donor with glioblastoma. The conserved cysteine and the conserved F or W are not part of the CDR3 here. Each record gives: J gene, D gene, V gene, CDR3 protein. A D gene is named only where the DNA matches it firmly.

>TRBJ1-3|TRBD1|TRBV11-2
ASSLSQGGGNTIY
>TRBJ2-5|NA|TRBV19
ASSPGEETQY
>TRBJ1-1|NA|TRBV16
ASRGWALEAF
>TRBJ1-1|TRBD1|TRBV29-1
SVDRDLDTEAF
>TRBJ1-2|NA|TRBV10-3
AISESREEDGYT
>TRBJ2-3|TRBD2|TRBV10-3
AISSGRDTDTQY
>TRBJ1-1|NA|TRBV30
AWRPSDTEAF
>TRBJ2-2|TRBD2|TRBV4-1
ASSQDQASGRVTNTGELF
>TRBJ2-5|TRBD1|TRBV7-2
ASSPGQGETQY
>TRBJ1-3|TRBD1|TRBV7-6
ASSLGQGLTGNTIY
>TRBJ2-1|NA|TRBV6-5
ATIAGTWSRIGQF
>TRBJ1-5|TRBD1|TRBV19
ASRPSGQDNQPQH
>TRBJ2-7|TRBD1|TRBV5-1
ASSLAGQGGFYEQY
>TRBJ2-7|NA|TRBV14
ASGRGPEQY
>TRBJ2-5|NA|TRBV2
ASIRKNQETQY
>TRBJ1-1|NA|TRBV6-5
ASSYRGTYDTEAF
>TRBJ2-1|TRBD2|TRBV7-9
ASSLRAGTSGGAGEQF
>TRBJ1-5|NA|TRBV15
ATSRDGNQPQH
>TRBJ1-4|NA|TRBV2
ASIQGRGNEKLF
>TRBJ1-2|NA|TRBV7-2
ASSPGGYGYT
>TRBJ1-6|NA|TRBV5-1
ASSLGEGGRNSPLH
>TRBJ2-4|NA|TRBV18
ASSPRSGNIQY
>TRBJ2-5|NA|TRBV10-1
ASSEKVAGETQY
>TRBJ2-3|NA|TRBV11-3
ASSLPLPGTDTQY
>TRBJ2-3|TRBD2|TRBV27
ASGRPGLAGGQTDTQY
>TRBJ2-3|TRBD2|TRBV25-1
ASSEWGSGSPTDTQY
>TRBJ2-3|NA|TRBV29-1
SVEDYTDTQY
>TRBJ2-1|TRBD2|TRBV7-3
ASSFGTSGMNNEQF
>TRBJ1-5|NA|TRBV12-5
ASGLTGGALSPYSNQPQH
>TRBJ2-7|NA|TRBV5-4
ASSLALSGSYEQY
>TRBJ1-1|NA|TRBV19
ASSIDQGSLNTEAF
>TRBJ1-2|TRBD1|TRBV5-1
ASSLPGQGLSNYGYT
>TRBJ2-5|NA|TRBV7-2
ASSPYSGQYQETQY
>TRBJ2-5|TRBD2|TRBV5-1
ASSRGLAGGPEETQY
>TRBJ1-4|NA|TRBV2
ASSFDEKLF
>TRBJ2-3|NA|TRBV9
ASSVRAATTDTQY
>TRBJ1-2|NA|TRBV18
ASSPQVLSHGYT
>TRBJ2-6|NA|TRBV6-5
ASRRLGSGANVLT
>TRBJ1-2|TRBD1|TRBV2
ASTTGVEGYT
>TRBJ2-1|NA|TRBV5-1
ASKGEGNSEQF
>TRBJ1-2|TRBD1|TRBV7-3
ASSLTGTGAGYT
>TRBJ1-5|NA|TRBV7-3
ASSSPGGVINQPQH
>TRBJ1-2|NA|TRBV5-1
ASSLDINGYT
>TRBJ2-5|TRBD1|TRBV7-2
ASTRGGGETQY
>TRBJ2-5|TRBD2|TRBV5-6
ASSKLAPQETQY
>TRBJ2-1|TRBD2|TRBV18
ASSLGRDNEQF
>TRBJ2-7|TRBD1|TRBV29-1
SVAETGIDEQY
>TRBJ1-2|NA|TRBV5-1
ASSLWGDYGYT
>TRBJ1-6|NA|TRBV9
ASSVGPGQSNSPLH
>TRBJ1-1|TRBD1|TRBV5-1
ASSTSTGGRTEAF
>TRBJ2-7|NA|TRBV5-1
ASSLALDSSEQY
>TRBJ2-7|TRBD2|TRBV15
ATSRDPSGVGSYEQY
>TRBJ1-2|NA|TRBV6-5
ASSWGGWDGYT
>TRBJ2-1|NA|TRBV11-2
ASSLGGLSEQF